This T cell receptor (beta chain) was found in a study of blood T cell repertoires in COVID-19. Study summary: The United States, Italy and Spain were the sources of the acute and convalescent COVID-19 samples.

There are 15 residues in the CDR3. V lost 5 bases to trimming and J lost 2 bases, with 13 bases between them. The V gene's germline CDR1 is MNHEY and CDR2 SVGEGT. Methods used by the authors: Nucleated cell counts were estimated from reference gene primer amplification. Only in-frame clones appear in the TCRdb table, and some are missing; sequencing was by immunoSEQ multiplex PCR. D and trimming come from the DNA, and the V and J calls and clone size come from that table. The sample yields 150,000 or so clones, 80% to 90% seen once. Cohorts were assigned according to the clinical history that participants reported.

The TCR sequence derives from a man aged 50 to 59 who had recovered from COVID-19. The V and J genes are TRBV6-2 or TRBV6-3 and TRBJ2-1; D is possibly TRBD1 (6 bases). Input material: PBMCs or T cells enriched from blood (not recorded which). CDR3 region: CASSRPGTTYNEQFF. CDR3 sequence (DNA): TGTGCCAGCAGTCGACCTGGGACAACCTACAATGAGCAGTTCTTC.